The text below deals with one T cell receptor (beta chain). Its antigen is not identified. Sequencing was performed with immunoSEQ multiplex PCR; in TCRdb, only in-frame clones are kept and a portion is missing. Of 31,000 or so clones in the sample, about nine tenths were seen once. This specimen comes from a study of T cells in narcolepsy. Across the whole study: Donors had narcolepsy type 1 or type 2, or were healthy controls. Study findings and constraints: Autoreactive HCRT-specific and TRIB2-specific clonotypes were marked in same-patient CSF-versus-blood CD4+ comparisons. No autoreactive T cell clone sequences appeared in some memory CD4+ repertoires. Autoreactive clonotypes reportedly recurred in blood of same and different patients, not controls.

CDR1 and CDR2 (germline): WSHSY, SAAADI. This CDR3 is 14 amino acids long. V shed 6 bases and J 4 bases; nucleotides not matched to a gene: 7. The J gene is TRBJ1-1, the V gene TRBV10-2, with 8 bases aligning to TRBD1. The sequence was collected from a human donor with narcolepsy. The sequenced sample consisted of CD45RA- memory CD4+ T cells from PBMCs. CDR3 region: CASRNQGARTEAFF. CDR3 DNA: TGCGCCAGCAGAAATCAGGGGGCGCGCACTGAAGCTTTCTTT.